This T cell receptor (beta chain) was documented in a study of cytomegalovirus exposure and HLA in healthy donors. Study-level information: Of some 400 genotyped donors, around 80% grouped in the Caucasian-associated ancestry cluster.

Study observations and caveats: The study put roughly 160 TCR beta chains on its list as cytomegalovirus-associated. An analysis was carried out at a later point. It showed that HLA-associated TCR beta chains were more clonally expanded than equally common non-associated chains.

Primers: 60 Vbeta forward and 13 Jbeta reverse. Original handling: In a later analysis, some 80 million unique TCR beta chains included roughly 11 million shared by two or more donors. The repertoire was sequenced with immunoSEQ multiplex PCR; TCRdb's copy has only in-frame clones and lacks some. The V and J calls and clone size come from that table; D and trimming were worked out from the DNA. The specimen's table records over 40,000 clones. With regard to this clone: As yet, its antigen is unknown.

CDR3 length: 15 amino acids. J lost 6 bases, V lost 7 bases, and 10 bases had no gene match. From germline, CDR1 is SGHRS and CDR2 YFSETQ. The V call is TRBV5-1, the J call TRBJ2-2, with 9 bases matching TRBD2. Material for sequencing was PBMCs. The clonotype originates from a man aged 25-45 years in good health and CMV-seronegative. CDR3 sequence (DNA): TGCGCCAGCTTCATCCGCGGGGGGGCCTCCGGGGAGCTGTTTTTT. As protein: CASFIRGGASGELFF.